The next 25 T cell receptor beta chains were all read from a single sample in a study of immune evolution from preneoplasia to lung adenocarcinoma. The table came from immunoSEQ multiplex PCR; TCRdb's copy has only in-frame clones and leaves some out. The data contain approximately 9,600 clones, 75% to 80% of them singletons. Sequenced input: FFPE minimally invasive lung adenocarcinoma tissue. All receptors derive from an older person with lung adenocarcinoma.

The chain employs TRBV7-5 and TRBJ1-6; the D call TRBD1 from the table was never checked on the DNA. TRBV7-5 is a pseudogene. This CDR3 is built from 17 residues. In DNA form, the CDR3 reads TGTGCCAGAAGCTTAAGGGCAGGGCAGACCTATAATTCACCCCTCCACTTT. Protein sequence: CARSLRAGQTYNSPLHF.

The gene calls are TRBV30 and TRBJ1-1; 7 nucleotides align to TRBD1. V was clipped by 5 bases and J by 4 bases; unmatched bases: 13. This CDR3 has 15 amino acids. CDR1 and CDR2 from the germline V gene are GTSNPN and SVGIG (reference sequence). CDR3 nucleotides: TGTGCCTGGGGGGGTAAACAGGGGAGCGGCACTGAAGCTTTCTTT. Encoded protein: CAWGGKQGSGTEAFF.

The chain couples TRBV27 to TRBJ1-2; 7 bases map to TRBD1. V lost 8 bases, J lost 5 bases, and 14 bases stayed unmatched. Germline V gene sequence: CDR1 MNHEY, CDR2 SMNVEV (reference sequence). There are 15 residues in the CDR3. For the CDR3, the DNA is TGTGCCAGCGCCCTCGGCCGACAGGGCGCTTATGGCTACACCTTC. Its translation is CASALGRQGAYGYTF.

The chain carries TRBV19 and TRBJ2-1, with D possibly matching TRBD1 (6 bases). Germline CDR1 reads LNHDA; CDR2 reads SQIVND (reference sequence). The CDR3 is 14 amino acids. V was pared by 6 bases and J by 7 bases, with 16 bases between. The CDR3 DNA follows: TGTGCCAGTAGCAGGGGCTGGGTTGGGAATGAGCAGTTCTTC. Translated, it gives CASSRGWVGNEQFF.

This clone turned up a few times. The J gene is TRBJ1-2, the V gene TRBV2; D may be TRBD1 (6 bases). Deletions cut 6 bases from V and 7 bases from J, with 27 bases between. Germline assignment: CDR1 SNHLY and CDR2 FYNNEI. CDR3 size: 17 residues. CDR3 sequence: CASRSDLNWFGGTGYTF. In DNA form, the CDR3 reads TGTGCCAGCAGATCCGACCTTAACTGGTTTGGGGGCACTGGCTACACCTTC. The complete variable domain, with remaining parts taken from reference TRBV2 and TRBJ1-2, reads EPEVTQTPSHQVTQMGQEVILRCVPISNHLYFYWYRQILGQKVEFLVSFYNNEISEKSEIFDDQFSVERPDGSNFTLKIRSTKLEDSAMYFCASRSDLNWFGGTGYTFGSGTRLTVV.

The chain has TRBV13 and TRBJ1-1, with 9 bases matching TRBD1. The CDR3 spans 11 residues. Unmatched junction bases numbered 5, after V lost 6 bases and J lost 12 bases. Germline V CDR1 and CDR2: PRHDT, FYEKMQ (reference sequence). As DNA, the CDR3 is TGTGCCAGCAGTGGACAGGGGAGGCCTTTCTTT. This translates into CASSGQGRPFF.

The V call is TRBV5-1, the J call TRBJ2-5, with a weak D call TRBD1 (6 bases). CDR1 SGHRS and CDR2 YFSETQ come from the germline V gene. This CDR3 comprises 13 residues. The V end lost 1 base, the J end lost 5 bases, and 9 bases lay between the germline ends. CDR3 nucleotides: TGCGCCAGCAGCTTGTCAGGGGAGGAGACCCAGTACTTC. Translation: CASSLSGEETQYF.

The chain has TRBV9 and TRBJ1-2; 8 bases map to TRBD1. The CDR3 sequence is 16 residues long. J was trimmed by 8 bases and V by 1 base; bases with no gene match: 13. Germline V gene sequence: CDR1 SGDLS, CDR2 YYNGEE. The CDR3 region is CASSVTPGQGYGGYTF. For the CDR3, the DNA is TGTGCCAGCAGCGTAACCCCCGGACAGGGTTATGGCGGCTACACCTTC.

The chain uses TRBV7-8 and TRBJ2-7; possible D gene TRBD2, 7 bases. V gave up 1 base and J gave up 0 bases, with 13 bases separating them. The germline gives CDR1 SGHVS, CDR2 FQNEAQ. This CDR3 is built from 16 residues. The CDR3 loop is CASSLVGGPSSYEQYF. DNA of the CDR3: TGTGCCAGCAGCTTAGTCGGGGGGCCGTCCTCCTACGAGCAGTACTTC.

The gene calls are TRBV6-5 and TRBJ1-6; D not certain. Germline V gives CDR1 MNHEY, CDR2 SVGAGI. The CDR3 extends over 13 amino acids. Trimming took 11 bases from V and 2 from J, leaving 10 bases between them. CDR3 loop: CAASGPYNSPLHF. As DNA, the CDR3 is TGTGCCGCATCAGGTCCCTATAATTCACCCCTCCACTTT.

On this clone itself: This CDR3 is also generated by other DNA sequences in the sample. The chain joins TRBV9 to TRBJ2-5; perhaps TRBD1 as D (6 bases). Germline CDR1 is SGDLS and CDR2 is YYNGEE. V was clipped by 0 bases and J by 0 bases, with 12 bases between them. CDR3 length equals 16 residues. The CDR3 here is CASSVGGHLYQETQYF. The DNA of the CDR3 is TGTGCCAGCAGCGTAGGGGGACATCTGTACCAAGAGACCCAGTACTTC. The whole variable domain, remainder taken from reference TRBV9 and TRBJ2-5, is DSGVTQTPKHLITATGQRVTLRCSPRSGDLSVYWYQQSLDQGLQFLIQYYNGEERAKGNILERFSAQQFPDLHSELNLSSLELGDSALYFCASSVGGHLYQETQYFGPGTRLLVL.

V is TRBV30 and J is TRBJ2-5; D might be TRBD2 (5 bases). In germline, CDR1 is GTSNPN, CDR2 SVGIG (reference sequence). V shed 3 bases and J shed 1 base, with 9 bases lying between them. This CDR3 has 13 amino acids. CDR3 bases: TGTGCCTGGAGGATGGACTTCCAAGAGACCCAGTACTTC. It yields the protein CAWRMDFQETQYF.

This clone was counted between two and nine times. This chain links TRBV6-5 with TRBJ2-3, with unresolved D. The germline V gene has CDR1 MNHEY and CDR2 SVGAGI. The germline V and J ends were trimmed by 6 bases and 3 bases, with 10 bases remaining between them. CDR3 length: 13 residues. CDR3 in amino acids: CASRESGTDTQYF. The CDR3 DNA reads TGTGCCAGCAGAGAAAGTGGAACAGATACGCAGTATTTT.

This rearrangement joins TRBV27 to TRBJ2-7, with TRBD1 as a possible D gene (6 bases). This CDR3 is 14 amino acids long. The V and J ends lost 2 bases and 6 bases respectively, with 14 bases between them. CDR1 and CDR2 (germline): MNHEY, SMNVEV (reference sequence). The CDR3 DNA follows: TGTGCCAGCAGTTTAAAACCAGGGGTAGCCGAGCAGTACTTC. As protein: CASSLKPGVAEQYF.

In this sample, this clone turned up a few times. The rearrangement links TRBV10-2 to TRBJ1-5; a weak D match, TRBD1 (5 bases). This CDR3 contains 13 residues. CDR1 WSHSY and CDR2 SAAADI come from the germline V gene. Trimming cost V 3 bases and J 3 bases, with 6 bases left between them. The CDR3 is CASSDGANQPQHF. The CDR3 DNA is TGCGCCAGCAGTGACGGGGCCAATCAGCCCCAGCATTTT.

The genes are TRBV29-1 and TRBJ2-3; D remains ambiguous. Germline V gene data show CDR1 as SQVTM and CDR2 as ANQGSEA. Trimming took off 3 bases at V and 2 bases at J, with 6 bases between the two ends. The CDR3 loop spans 12 amino acids. CDR3 sequence: CSVEADTDTQYF. Written as DNA, the CDR3 is TGCAGCGTTGAGGCCGACACAGATACGCAGTATTTT.

Judged by abundance, this clone is medium-sized (0.01 to 0.1%). The chain links TRBV9 to TRBJ2-1; 7 bases are a match to TRBD2. Germline CDR1 SGDLS, CDR2 YYNGEE. Unmatched junction bases numbered 9, after V lost 0 bases and J lost 9 bases. CDR3 length: 15 amino acids. The CDR3 sequence: CASSVEPAGLPEQFF. The CDR3 coding sequence is TGTGCCAGCAGCGTAGAACCAGCGGGGTTGCCTGAGCAGTTCTTC.

This rearrangement joins TRBV6-4 to TRBJ2-3, with D uncertain. The CDR3 covers 13 residues. CDR1 is MRHNA and CDR2 is SNTAGT in the germline V gene. The V end lost 0 bases, the J end lost 2 bases, and 3 bases lay between the germline ends. CDR3 loop: CASSDSTTDTQYF. In nucleotides, the CDR3 is TGTGCCAGCAGTGACTCGACCACAGATACGCAGTATTTT.

This sequence joins TRBV6-6 and TRBJ1-4; weak D call: TRBD1 (5 bases). Trimming cost V 2 bases and J 6 bases, with 16 bases left between them. There are 16 residues in the CDR3. The V gene's germline CDR1 is MNHNY and CDR2 SVGAGI (reference sequence). The DNA of the CDR3 is TGTGCCAGCAGTTACGGTATAGGGCTAGGGGATGAAAAACTGTTTTTT. This translates into CASSYGIGLGDEKLFF.

The chain carries TRBV6-1 and TRBJ1-1; D unresolved. The CDR3 length is 14 residues. V was shortened by 8 bases and J by 4 bases, with 17 bases between the two germline ends. In germline, CDR1 is MNHNS, CDR2 SASEGT. The CDR3 is CASERYRGPTEAFF. CDR3 nucleotide sequence: TGTGCCAGCGAAAGGTACAGAGGGCCCACTGAAGCTTTCTTT.

V usage is TRBV2 and J usage is TRBJ2-1; 11 nucleotides agree with TRBD2. CDR3 size: 18 residues. V lost 7 bases to trimming and J lost 3 bases; unmatched junction nucleotides: 14. Germline loops: CDR1 SNHLY, CDR2 FYNNEI. For the CDR3, the DNA is TGTGCCAGCATGAACCGAATGACTAGCGGGGTGAACTACAATGAGCAGTTCTTC. Translated: CASMNRMTSGVNYNEQFF.

This chain connects TRBV5-4 to TRBJ1-2; D uncertain. Trimming took off 1 base at V and 5 bases at J, with 9 bases between the two ends. The CDR3 totals 13 residues. Germline CDR1 and CDR2: SGHNT and YYREEE (reference sequence). The CDR3 here is CASSLMSPYGYTF. In nucleotides, the CDR3 is TGTGCCAGCAGCTTGATGTCACCTTATGGCTACACCTTC.

In DNA form, the CDR3 reads TGTGCCATTTCTAGCGGGAATATGGATGAGCAGTTCTTC. Translated: CAISSGNMDEQFF. The V call is TRBV10-3, the J call TRBJ2-1; TRBD2 agrees at 9 bases. V was pared by 9 bases and J by 8 bases, with 8 bases of the junction left unmatched. Germline V gives CDR1 ENHRY, CDR2 SYGVKD. The length of the CDR3 is 13 residues.

This chain joins TRBV18 and TRBJ1-5; D remains unclear. The V gene's germline CDR1 is KGHSH and CDR2 LQKENI. This CDR3 spans 13 amino acids. Trimming removed 0 bases at V and 6 bases at J, with 6 bases between. The CDR3 loop reads CASSPPEGQPQHF. The CDR3 coding sequence is TGTGCCAGCTCACCACCGGAGGGTCAGCCCCAGCATTTT.

The rearrangement joins TRBV5-6 to TRBJ2-3; possible D gene TRBD2, 5 bases. CDR1 is SGHDT, CDR2 YYEEEE, per germline. The V end lost 4 bases, the J end lost 5 bases, and 14 bases lay between the germline ends. This CDR3 region has 14 residues. The CDR3 loop reads CASSRGQKGDTQYF. For the CDR3, the DNA is TGTGCCAGCAGCCGCGGGCAAAAGGGAGATACGCAGTATTTT. The whole variable domain, filled in from reference TRBV5-6 and TRBJ2-3, reads DAGVTQSPTHLIKTRGQQVTLRCSPKSGHDTVSWYQQALGQGPQFIFQYYEEEERQRGNFPDRFSGHQFPNYSSELNVNALLLGDSALYLCASSRGQKGDTQYFGPGTRLTVL.